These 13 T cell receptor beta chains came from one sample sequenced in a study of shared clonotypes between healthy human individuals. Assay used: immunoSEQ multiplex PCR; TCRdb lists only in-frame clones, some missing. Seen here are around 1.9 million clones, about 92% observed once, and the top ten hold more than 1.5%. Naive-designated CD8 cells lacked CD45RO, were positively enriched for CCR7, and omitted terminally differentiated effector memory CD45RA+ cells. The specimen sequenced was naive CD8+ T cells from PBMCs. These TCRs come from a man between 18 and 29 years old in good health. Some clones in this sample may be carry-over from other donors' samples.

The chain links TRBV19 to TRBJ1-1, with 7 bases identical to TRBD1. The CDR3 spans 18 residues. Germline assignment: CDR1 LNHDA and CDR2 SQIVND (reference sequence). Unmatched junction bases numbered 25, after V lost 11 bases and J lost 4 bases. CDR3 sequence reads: CAPRVNRSGGVKSTEAFF. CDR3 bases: TGTGCCCCTAGGGTCAATCGGTCAGGGGGAGTTAAAAGCACTGAAGCTTTCTTT.

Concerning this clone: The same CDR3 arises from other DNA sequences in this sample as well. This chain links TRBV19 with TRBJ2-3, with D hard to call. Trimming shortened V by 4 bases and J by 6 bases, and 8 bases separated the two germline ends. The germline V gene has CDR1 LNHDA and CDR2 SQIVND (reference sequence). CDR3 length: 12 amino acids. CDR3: CASSTGPDTQYF. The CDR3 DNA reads TGTGCCAGTAGTACGGGTCCCGATACGCAGTATTTT.

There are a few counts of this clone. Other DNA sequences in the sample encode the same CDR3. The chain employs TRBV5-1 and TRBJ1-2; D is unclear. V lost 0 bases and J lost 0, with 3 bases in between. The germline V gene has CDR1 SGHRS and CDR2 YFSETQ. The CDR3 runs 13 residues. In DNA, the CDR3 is TGCGCCAGCAGCTTGGAGCCTAACTATGGCTACACCTTC. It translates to CASSLEPNYGYTF.

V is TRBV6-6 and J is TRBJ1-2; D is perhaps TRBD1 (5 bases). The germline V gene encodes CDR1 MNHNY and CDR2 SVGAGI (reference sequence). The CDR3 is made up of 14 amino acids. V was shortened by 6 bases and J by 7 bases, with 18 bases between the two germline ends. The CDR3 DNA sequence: TGTGCCAGCAGCCCCGCCGGGCAGGGCGGTGGCTACACCTTC. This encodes CASSPAGQGGGYTF.

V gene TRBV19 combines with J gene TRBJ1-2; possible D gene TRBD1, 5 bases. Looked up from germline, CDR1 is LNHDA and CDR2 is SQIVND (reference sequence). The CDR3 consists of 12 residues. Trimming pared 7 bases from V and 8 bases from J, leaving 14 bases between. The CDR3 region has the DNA TGTGCCAGTACCCCGGGGGGGAGCGGCTACACCTTC. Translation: CASTPGGSGYTF. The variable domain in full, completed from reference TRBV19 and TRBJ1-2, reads DGGITQSPKYLFRKEGQNVTLSCEQNLNHDAMYWYRQDPGQGLRLIYYSQIVNDFQKGDIAEGYSVSREKKESFPLTVTSAQKNPTAFYLCASTPGGSGYTFGSGTRLTVV.

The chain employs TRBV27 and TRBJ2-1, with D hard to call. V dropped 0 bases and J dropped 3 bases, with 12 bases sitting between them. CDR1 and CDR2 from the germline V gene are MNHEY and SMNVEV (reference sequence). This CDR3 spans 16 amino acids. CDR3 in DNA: TGTGCCAGCAGTTTATCGGAAGGAAAACGCTACAATGAGCAGTTCTTC. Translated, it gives CASSLSEGKRYNEQFF.

The CDR3 DNA follows: TGTGCCTGGAGGATCCCGGGACAGATGATCTATGGCTACACCTTC. As protein: CAWRIPGQMIYGYTF. The V gene is TRBV30, the J gene TRBJ1-2; 7 bases are a match to TRBD1. Germline loops: CDR1 GTSNPN, CDR2 SVGIG (reference sequence). V shed 3 bases, J shed 4 bases, and the junction held 11 bases outside the gene matches. The CDR3 has 15 residues.

CDR3 protein: CASLRTGNVSGNTIYF. The CDR3 region has the DNA TGTGCCAGCCTAAGGACAGGGAACGTCTCTGGAAACACCATATATTTT. The chain couples TRBV11-2 to TRBJ1-3; 8 bases map to TRBD1. The trim removed 8 bases at V and 0 bases at J, leaving 9 bases unmatched. Germline V gene data show CDR1 as SGHAT and CDR2 as FQNNGV. CDR3 length equals 16 residues.

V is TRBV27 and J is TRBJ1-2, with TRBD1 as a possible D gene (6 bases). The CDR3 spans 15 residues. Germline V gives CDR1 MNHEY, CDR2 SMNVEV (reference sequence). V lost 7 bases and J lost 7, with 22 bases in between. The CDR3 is CASTSTWGARGGYTF. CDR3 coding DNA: TGTGCCAGCACCTCCACATGGGGGGCACGGGGTGGCTACACCTTC.

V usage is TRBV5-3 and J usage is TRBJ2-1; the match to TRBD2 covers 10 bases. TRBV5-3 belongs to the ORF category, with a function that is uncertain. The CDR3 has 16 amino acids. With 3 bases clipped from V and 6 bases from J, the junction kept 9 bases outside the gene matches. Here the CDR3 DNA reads TGTGCCAGAAGCTCCCGGACTAGCGGAGAGATCAATGAGCAGTTCTTC. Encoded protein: CARSSRTSGEINEQFF.

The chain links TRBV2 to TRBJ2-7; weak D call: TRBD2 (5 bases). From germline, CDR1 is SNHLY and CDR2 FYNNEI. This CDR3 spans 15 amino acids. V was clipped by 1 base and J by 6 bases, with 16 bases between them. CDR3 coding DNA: TGTGCCAGCAGTGAAGGACTAATTTCTCCGGGCGAGCAGTACTTC. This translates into CASSEGLISPGEQYF.

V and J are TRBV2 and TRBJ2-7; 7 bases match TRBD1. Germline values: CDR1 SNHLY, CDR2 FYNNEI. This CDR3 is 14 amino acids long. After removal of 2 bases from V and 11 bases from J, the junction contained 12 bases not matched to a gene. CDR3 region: CASSERDSTLLKYF. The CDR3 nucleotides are TGTGCCAGCAGTGAAAGGGACAGTACCTTATTGAAGTACTTC.

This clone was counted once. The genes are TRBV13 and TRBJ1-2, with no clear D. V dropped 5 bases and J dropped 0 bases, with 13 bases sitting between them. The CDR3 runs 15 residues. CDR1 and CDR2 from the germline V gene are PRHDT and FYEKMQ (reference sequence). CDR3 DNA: TGTGCCAGCAGCCAATTCGACCCACCTAACTATGGCTACACCTTC. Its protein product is CASSQFDPPNYGYTF.